One sample yielded the 32 T cell receptor beta chains listed below, sequenced in a study of control samples from healthy donors and cancer patients. Clones were sequenced by immunoSEQ multiplex PCR, and TCRdb holds only the in-frame ones, with some missing. Here the sample spans some 150,000 clones, about 94% being singletons. The sequenced material came from PBMCs. These receptors originate from a man in his 60s with colorectal cancer.

V is TRBV9 and J is TRBJ2-7; TRBD1 matches 7 bases. This CDR3 contains 14 residues. The V segment lost 4 bases and the J segment 5 bases; nucleotides outside the gene matches: 9. Germline V gene data show CDR1 as SGDLS and CDR2 as YYNGEE. CDR3 DNA: TGTGCCAGCAGCACACGACAGGGTGGCGACGAGCAGTACTTC. Translating gives CASSTRQGGDEQYF.

This chain links TRBV10-2 with TRBJ1-2; maybe TRBD1 (5 bases). CDR3 length: 13 amino acids. The germline V and J ends were trimmed by 7 bases and 1 base, with 10 bases remaining between them. Germline V gene sequence: CDR1 WSHSY, CDR2 SAAADI. The CDR3 region has the DNA TGCGCCAGCATTGGACAACTTAACTATGGCTACACCTTC. It yields the protein CASIGQLNYGYTF.

The chain joins TRBV7-2 to TRBJ1-5, with 8 bases identical to TRBD1. CDR1 and CDR2 from the germline V gene are SGHTA and FQGNSA. The V gene end was trimmed by 5 bases and the J gene end by 0 bases; junction bases not matched to a gene: 12. The CDR3 contains 18 residues. CDR3 in amino acids: CASSVGQGLSYSNQPQHF. CDR3 nucleotide sequence: TGTGCCAGCAGCGTAGGACAGGGCCTCTCCTATAGCAATCAGCCCCAGCATTTT.

V gene TRBV10-3 combines with J gene TRBJ1-5; the D gene is possibly TRBD1 (5 bases). V was clipped by 2 bases and J by 6 bases, with 14 bases between them. There are 15 residues in the CDR3. CDR1 is ENHRY and CDR2 is SYGVKD in the germline V gene. The CDR3 loop reads CAISEHGGWVQPQHF. CDR3 DNA sequence: TGTGCCATCAGTGAGCACGGGGGGTGGGTTCAGCCCCAGCATTTT.

This clone showed up just once. Sequence at one end of the junction differs from germline and may be a read error. The V call is TRBV7-2, the J call TRBJ1-1, with D possibly being TRBD1 (5 bases). The germline V gene has CDR1 SGHTA and CDR2 FQGNSA. This CDR3 has 14 amino acids. The CDR3 protein is CAGSPGLLNTEAFF. In DNA, the CDR3 is TGTGCCGGCAGCCCGGGACTTTTGAACACTGAAGCTTTCTTT.

This chain joins TRBV27 and TRBJ2-6, with 10 bases that match TRBD1. This CDR3 region has 16 residues. Germline values: CDR1 MNHEY, CDR2 SMNVEV (reference sequence). The trim removed 5 bases at V and 2 bases at J, leaving 3 bases unmatched. CDR3 sequence (DNA): TGTGCCAGCAGTAGGGACAGGGGTACTGGGGCCAACGTCCTGACTTTC. Protein sequence: CASSRDRGTGANVLTF.

CDR3 sequence reads: CASSLDRLARFGLFF. The CDR3 DNA is TGTGCCAGCAGCTTGGACAGGCTGGCCCGGTTTGGACTGTTTTTT. This chain connects TRBV5-8 to TRBJ1-4; D is possibly TRBD1 (5 bases). The V end was cut by 0 bases, the J end by 13 bases, with 19 bases between. Germline CDR1 SGHTS, CDR2 YDEGEE. There are 15 residues in the CDR3.

CDR3 DNA sequence: TGTGCCTGGGGCCGAGCGGGGACTAACACCGGGGAGCTGTTTTTT. It is translated as CAWGRAGTNTGELFF. The chain couples TRBV30 to TRBJ2-2, with TRBD2 matching 7 bases. V shed 5 bases, J shed 2 bases, and the junction held 8 bases outside the gene matches. Germline loops: CDR1 GTSNPN, CDR2 SVGIG (reference sequence). The CDR3 sequence is 15 residues long.

CDR3 sequence (DNA): TGTGCCAGCAGCTTAGCTAACGGCAGGGTAGTATTCTTT. Residues: CASSLANGRVVFF. This sequence joins TRBV7-2 and TRBJ1-1; perhaps TRBD1 as D (5 bases). Germline loops: CDR1 SGHTA, CDR2 FQGNSA. The V end was cut by 0 bases, the J end by 14 bases, with 16 bases between. The CDR3 sequence is 13 residues long.

This clone was detected only once. V is TRBV29-1 and J is TRBJ2-5, with 9 bases lining up with TRBD2. The junction had 10 bases not matched to a gene; V was cut back by 5 bases and J by 3 bases. Germline CDR1 and CDR2: SQVTM and ANQGSEA. This CDR3 has 15 amino acids. The CDR3 sequence is CSVFSGGRLKETQYF. CDR3 nucleotides: TGCAGCGTTTTTAGCGGGGGACGGCTTAAAGAGACCCAGTACTTC.

This clone was seen only once. V gene TRBV19 combines with J gene TRBJ2-5; maybe TRBD1 (5 bases). This CDR3 comprises 15 residues. Trimming removed 3 bases at V and 5 bases at J, with 16 bases between. Germline V gives CDR1 LNHDA, CDR2 SQIVND (reference sequence). DNA of the CDR3: TGTGCCAGTAGTATCGAACAGGATCCTGCGGAGACCCAGTACTTC. Protein: CASSIEQDPAETQYF.

The J gene is TRBJ2-5, the V gene TRBV7-2; D possibly corresponds to TRBD2 (5 bases). Germline V gene lookup returns CDR1 SGHTA and CDR2 FQGNSA. The CDR3 totals 15 residues. Trimming removed 4 bases at V and 4 bases at J, with 16 bases between. CDR3: CASSSDGIRRETQYF. The CDR3, as DNA: TGTGCCAGCAGCTCGGACGGGATACGGCGAGAGACCCAGTACTTC.

The chain employs TRBV25-1 and TRBJ1-4; 9 positions match TRBD1. This CDR3 is 17 amino acids long. V lost 4 bases, J lost 8 bases, and 14 bases stayed unmatched. CDR1 and CDR2 (germline): MGHDK, SYGVNS. CDR3 sequence (DNA): TGTGCCAGCAGTGGGACCTGGGGGACAGGGCGTGGGGAAAAACTGTTTTTT. The encoded protein is CASSGTWGTGRGEKLFF. Supplemented by reference TRBV25-1 and TRBJ1-4, the full variable domain reads EADIYQTPRYLVIGTGKKITLECSQTMGHDKMYWYQQDPGMELHLIHYSYGVNSTEKGDLSSESTVSRIRTEHFPLTLESARPSHTSQYLCASSGTWGTGRGEKLFFGSGTQLSVL.

This chain links TRBV7-2 with TRBJ2-1; TRBD2 aligns across 12 bases. With V trimmed by 2 bases and J by 10 bases, 6 bases remained unmatched. The length of the CDR3 is 15 residues. Germline V gene lookup returns CDR1 SGHTA and CDR2 FQGNSA. The CDR3 here is CASSLRASGGVEQFF. In DNA, the CDR3 is TGTGCCAGCAGCTTAAGGGCTAGCGGGGGGGTAGAGCAGTTCTTC.

This clone has just a few counts. V usage is TRBV7-8 and J usage is TRBJ1-6; D gene ambiguous. Germline V lookup: CDR1 SGHVS, CDR2 FQNEAQ. Trimming cost V 5 bases and J 10 bases, with 9 bases left between them. CDR3 length: 12 amino acids. CDR3 residues: CASSAVESPLHF. The CDR3 DNA follows: TGTGCCAGCAGCGCCGTGGAATCACCCCTCCACTTT.

Here the CDR3 reads CASSSDRGKEQPQHF. The DNA of the CDR3 is TGTGCCAGCAGTTCCGACAGGGGGAAAGAACAGCCCCAGCATTTT. The chain joins TRBV27 to TRBJ1-5, with 9 bases matching TRBD1. There are 15 residues in the CDR3. CDR1 and CDR2 from the germline V gene are MNHEY and SMNVEV (reference sequence). Losses at the gene ends were 4 bases for V and 7 bases for J; bases not matched to a gene: 8.

The rearrangement uses TRBV30 and TRBJ1-5; D is uncertain. CDR1 is GTSNPN, CDR2 SVGIG, per germline (reference sequence). Trimming took off 0 bases at V and 6 bases at J, with 15 bases between the two ends. This CDR3 comprises 15 residues. The CDR3 protein is CAWSVARPTSQPQHF. DNA of the CDR3: TGTGCCTGGAGTGTAGCCCGTCCAACCAGTCAGCCCCAGCATTTT.

CDR3 sequence reads: CASSPLSVGETQYF. DNA for the CDR3: TGTGCCAGCTCACCACTCTCAGTTGGGGAGACCCAGTACTTC. The chain has TRBV18 and TRBJ2-5; D gene ambiguous. The CDR3 length is 14 residues. Germline loops: CDR1 KGHSH, CDR2 LQKENI. The V end was cut by 1 base, the J end by 5 bases, with 11 bases between.

The chain recombines TRBV11-2 with TRBJ1-1; no firm D call. V was trimmed by 1 base and J by 2 bases, leaving 5 bases between them. Germline CDR1 SGHAT, CDR2 FQNNGV. The CDR3 is made up of 13 amino acids. The CDR3 DNA sequence: TGTGCCAGCAGCTTAGTGGGTAACACTGAAGCTTTCTTT. Translation: CASSLVGNTEAFF.

The chain employs TRBV29-1 and TRBJ1-2, with 9 bases that match TRBD1. Per germline, CDR1 SQVTM and CDR2 ANQGSEA. Unmatched junction bases numbered 4, after V lost 6 bases and J lost 2 bases. This CDR3 is built from 13 residues. The CDR3 sequence is CSVPGTGNYGYTF. The CDR3 nucleotides read TGCAGCGTCCCCGGGACAGGGAACTATGGCTACACCTTC.

J is TRBJ1-5 and V is TRBV12-3 or TRBV12-4; the D gene is possibly TRBD1 (5 bases). The CDR3 length is 13 residues. With 6 bases removed from V and 3 bases from J, the gap between germline ends came to 9 bases. CDR3 in amino acids: CASSGQVNQPQHF. The CDR3 DNA sequence: TGTGCCAGCAGCGGACAAGTCAATCAGCCCCAGCATTTT.

The V and J genes are TRBV6-5 and TRBJ1-2; 9 bases are a match to TRBD1. The germline V gene has CDR1 MNHEY and CDR2 SVGAGI. V trimming: 0 bases; J trimming: 3 bases; junction bases outside the gene matches: 5. The CDR3 is 16 amino acids. DNA for the CDR3: TGTGCCAGCAGTTACTCTTACAGGGGGCAAGACTATGGCTACACCTTC. Its protein is CASSYSYRGQDYGYTF.

This clone was seen a single time. As DNA, the CDR3 is TGTGCCAGCAGTTACGCTAGACCGGACGATACGCAGTATTTT. It yields the protein CASSYARPDDTQYF. This chain joins TRBV6-2 or TRBV6-3 and TRBJ2-3, with D hard to call. CDR3 size: 14 residues. Germline lookup yields CDR1 MNHEY and CDR2 SVGEGT. Trimming left V 2 bases short and J 6 bases short, with 12 bases between.

J is TRBJ2-7 and V is TRBV30; TRBD1 might be the D (5 bases). V shed 1 base and J shed 7 bases, with 11 bases lying between them. CDR3 length: 12 amino acids. Germline lookup yields CDR1 GTSNPN and CDR2 SVGIG (reference sequence). The CDR3: CAWSADRTEQYF. The DNA for the CDR3 is TGTGCCTGGAGTGCTGACAGAACTGAGCAGTACTTC.

The V call is TRBV6-5, the J call TRBJ2-5, with D possibly being TRBD1 (6 bases). Germline CDR1 and CDR2: MNHEY and SVGAGI. The CDR3 loop spans 15 amino acids. V lost 5 bases to trimming and J lost 4 bases, with 17 bases between them. DNA of the CDR3: TGTGCCAGCAGTAGAGGACAGTCCCCCGGAGAGACCCAGTACTTC. It codes for CASSRGQSPGETQYF.

The CDR3 spells CASSWLAGEGEQFF. The CDR3 region has the DNA TGCGCCAGCAGCTGGCTAGCGGGGGAAGGTGAGCAGTTCTTC. This chain links TRBV5-1 with TRBJ2-1; 10 nucleotides line up with TRBD2. J lost 9 bases, V lost 3 bases, and 6 bases had no gene match. Per germline, CDR1 SGHRS and CDR2 YFSETQ. The CDR3 extends over 14 amino acids.

This chain links TRBV7-9 with TRBJ1-1; D remains unclear. Trimming stripped 5 bases from V and 4 bases from J, with 14 bases between. The CDR3 consists of 14 residues. Germline assignment: CDR1 SEHNR and CDR2 FQNEAQ (reference sequence). The CDR3 coding sequence is TGTGCCAGCAGCCACTCGGGTCTAATCACTGAAGCTTTCTTT. Its translation: CASSHSGLITEAFF.

The chain recombines TRBV10-3 with TRBJ2-1; 11 bases line up with TRBD1. Trimming removed 5 bases from V and 8 bases from J; junction bases left unmatched: 5. The germline V gene has CDR1 ENHRY and CDR2 SYGVKD. The CDR3 spans 14 residues. CDR3 in DNA: TGTGCCATCAGTAGGACAGGGGGCTCGGATGAGCAGTTCTTC. It translates to CAISRTGGSDEQFF.

This clone appeared a single time. V and J are TRBV5-1 and TRBJ2-5; D gene unclear. The CDR3 loop spans 12 amino acids. V was trimmed by 5 bases and J by 2 bases, leaving 7 bases between them. Germline V lookup: CDR1 SGHRS, CDR2 YFSETQ. CDR3: CASRRSQETQYF. In DNA form, the CDR3 reads TGCGCCAGCAGGCGGAGTCAAGAGACCCAGTACTTC. Drawing the rest from reference TRBV5-1 and TRBJ2-5, the complete variable domain is KAGVTQTPRYLIKTRGQQVTLSCSPISGHRSVSWYQQTPGQGLQFLFEYFSETQRNKGNFPGRFSGRQFSNSRSEMNVSTLELGDSALYLCASRRSQETQYFGPGTRLLVL.

The chain is built from TRBV18 and TRBJ1-1, with a possible D match to TRBD1 (6 bases). From germline, CDR1 is KGHSH and CDR2 LQKENI. This CDR3 comprises 13 residues. The ends were cut back, 2 bases at V and 5 bases at J, with 9 bases in the middle. The CDR3 DNA sequence: TGTGCCAGCTCACCAAGGGGGGGAACTGAAGCTTTCTTT. As protein: CASSPRGGTEAFF.

V is TRBV12-3 or TRBV12-4 and J is TRBJ1-1, with D unclear. The CDR3 has 13 residues. Trimming removed 3 bases from V and 0 bases from J, with 5 bases in between. The CDR3, as DNA: TGTGCCAGCAGTTTGGGCATGAACACTGAAGCTTTCTTT. It encodes CASSLGMNTEAFF.

This chain links TRBV6-6 with TRBJ1-2; 7 nucleotides line up with TRBD1. The V segment lost 5 bases and the J segment 4 bases; nucleotides outside the gene matches: 16. CDR3 length: 17 amino acids. CDR1 is MNHNY, CDR2 SVGAGI, per germline (reference sequence). CDR3 sequence (DNA): TGTGCCAGCAGTCCCCCAGGGGGGACACGGATTCTCTATGGCTACACCTTC. Translated: CASSPPGGTRILYGYTF.